Reported below is one TCR beta chain. What it binds is not known. Relative to the germline gene, one junction end is altered; a read error may explain this. This sample is part of a study of tumor and adjacent non-tumor tissue in lung cancer. Study-level background: Patients comprised about eleven adenocarcinoma, a couple of squamous cell carcinoma and 1 small cell lung cancer. The patients, 9 to 11 men and several women, were about 31 to 85 with stage I to III disease. Study results and limitations: Tumor TCR diversity, when higher, was linked to shorter survival. Normal lung showed higher cumulative top 100 clone frequency than tumor.

RNA was extracted from bulk tissue without any cell sorting. This CDR3 is 17 amino acids long. From germline, CDR1 is SGHNT and CDR2 YENEEA. TCRbeta libraries were built with three rounds of nested PCR, modified from ARM-PCR. TCRdb re-called the multiplex PCR reads with MiXCR, one entry per CDR3 protein. Counted here are 60,000 to 90,000 distinct CDR3 sequences, under 80% occurring once; the ten biggest clones make up approximately 12%. This sequence was found in a woman between 45 and 60 years old with non-small cell lung cancer. This chain links TRBV11-3 with TRBJ2-1, with 7 bases identical to TRBD2. Sequenced material: lung tumor tissue. In DNA form, the CDR3 reads TGTGCCAGCAGCTTAGGGACTAGGAGCAGCTCCTACAACGAGCAGTTCTTC. Translation gives CASSLGTRSSSYNEQFF.